A selection of T cell receptor beta chains follows, all from one sample in a study of T-cell reconstitution after alpha-beta-depleted transplantation in children. TCRdb called the PCR reads again in MiXCR, with one record for every CDR3 protein. Among about 240,000 distinct CDR3 sequences listed, 20% to 30% were seen once. The sequenced sample was PBMCs, obtained before TCRalphabeta/CD19-depleted stem cell transplant. All receptors come from a girl between 2 and 10 years old with Fanconi anemia, due to receive a stem cell transplant. Each CDR3 is given with its conserved first and last residue. A D gene is named only where the DNA matches it firmly. The listing skips clone size in some rows; elsewhere it reads once, few, many or a size class.

j_call d_call clone_size v_call cdr3_aa cdr3_nt
TRBJ2-7 TRBD1 few TRBV20-1 CSARGQGTIYEQYF TGCAGTGCTAGGGGACAGGGGACTATCTACGAGCAGTACTTC
TRBJ2-2 TRBD2 many TRBV29-1 CSARTSSNTGELFF TGCAGCGCACGGACTAGCTCGAACACCGGGGAGCTGTTTTTT
TRBJ2-5 NA NA TRBV20-1 CSASLGLETQYF TGCAGTGCTAGTCTTGGTTTGGAGACCCAGTACTTC
TRBJ2-1 NA many TRBV29-1 CSVDPFTSFHEQFF TGCAGCGTTGACCCGTTTACTAGTTTCCATGAGCAGTTCTTC
TRBJ2-7 TRBD1 NA TRBV6-2/TRBV6-3 CASRRQGYSYEQYF TGTGCCAGCAGACGACAGGGGTACTCCTACGAGCAGTACTTC
TRBJ2-3 NA many TRBV2 CASKRGSDTQYF TGTGCCAGCAAACGAGGTTCAGATACGCAGTATTTT
TRBJ2-3 TRBD1 many TRBV7-3 CASSSSGQASDTQYF TGTGCCAGCAGCTCCAGCGGACAGGCTTCAGATACGCAGTATTTT
TRBJ1-1 NA NA TRBV2 CASSEYGDRGAEAFF TGTGCCAGCAGTGAATATGGGGATCGAGGGGCTGAAGCTTTCTTT
TRBJ1-5 NA many TRBV6-5 CASSYRTAHQPQHF TGTGCCAGCAGTTATAGGACAGCACATCAGCCCCAGCATTTT
TRBJ2-5 NA NA TRBV28 CATKGDQETQYF TGTGCCACTAAAGGAGATCAGGAGACCCAGTACTTC
TRBJ2-6 NA many TRBV5-1 CASSPAPSGANVLTF TGCGCCAGCAGCCCCGCCCCCTCTGGGGCCAACGTCCTGACTTTC
TRBJ2-1 NA many TRBV12-3/TRBV12-4 CASRRDISYNEQFF TGTGCCAGCAGGCGGGACATCTCCTACAATGAGCAGTTCTTC
TRBJ2-7 NA few TRBV6-5 CASSYAGWEYF TGTGCCAGCAGTTACGCAGGGTGGGAGTACTTC